Below, 12 T cell receptor beta chains from the same sample are listed, as sequenced in a study of STAT5B mutations in CD4+ large granular lymphocyte leukemia. Profiling relied on immunoSEQ multiplex PCR, and the TCRdb table lists in-frame clones only, not all of them. The table lists tens of thousands of clones, approximately 70% of them singletons. Specimen: CD4+ T cells from blood buffy coats. Source of these receptors: a human donor in good health.

The chain combines TRBV5-1 with TRBJ2-5, with 10 nucleotides matching TRBD2. The CDR3 consists of 15 residues. V gave up 0 bases and J gave up 2 bases; unmatched junction bases: 1. CDR1 and CDR2 from the germline V gene are SGHRS and YFSETQ. The CDR3 DNA reads as TGCGCCAGCAGCTTGGTTAGCGGGGGGCAAGAGACCCAGTACTTC. Protein sequence: CASSLVSGGQETQYF.

A single count supports this clone. The J gene is TRBJ2-5, the V gene TRBV29-1; D possibly corresponds to TRBD1 (6 bases). CDR1 and CDR2 (germline): SQVTM, ANQGSEA. With 7 bases removed from V and 1 base from J, the gap between germline ends came to 10 bases. This CDR3 contains 12 residues. The CDR3 region is CSGTGIQETQYF. CDR3 coding DNA: TGCAGCGGAACAGGGATCCAAGAGACCCAGTACTTC.

The chain joins TRBV5-5 to TRBJ1-2; D might be TRBD1 (5 bases). Looked up from germline, CDR1 is SGHKS and CDR2 is YYEKEE (reference sequence). V shed 4 bases and J shed 4 bases, with 14 bases lying between them. The CDR3 is made up of 14 amino acids. Written as DNA, the CDR3 is TGTGCCAGCAGCCCCCAGGTGGGGGGCTATGGCTACACCTTC. Translated, it gives CASSPQVGGYGYTF.

This clone was observed a single time. The V gene is TRBV2, the J gene TRBJ2-1, with TRBD2 matching over 8 bases. CDR1 is SNHLY and CDR2 is FYNNEI in the germline V gene. The trim removed 6 bases at V and 0 bases at J, leaving 7 bases unmatched. CDR3 length equals 16 residues. CDR3: CASRPMSGGSYNEQFF. For the CDR3, the DNA is TGTGCCAGCAGACCCATGAGCGGGGGCTCCTACAATGAGCAGTTCTTC.

This clone came up a few times. This chain joins TRBV30 and TRBJ1-1; D perhaps matches TRBD1 (6 bases). The V end was cut by 4 bases, the J end by 3 bases, with 15 bases between. The germline CDR1 and CDR2 sequences are GTSNPN and SVGIG (reference sequence). The CDR3 spans 14 residues. As DNA, the CDR3 is TGTGCCTGGACTCTACAGGGTGGGTACACTGAAGCTTTCTTT. It is translated as CAWTLQGGYTEAFF.

J is TRBJ1-3 and V is TRBV5-6, with D perhaps matching TRBD1 (5 bases). The CDR3 covers 14 residues. V lost 0 bases, J lost 9 bases, and 13 bases lay in between. CDR1 is SGHDT and CDR2 is YYEEEE in the germline V gene. The CDR3 DNA is TGTGCCAGCAGCTTGGTTCAGACAGTAGGCACCATATATTTT. It yields the protein CASSLVQTVGTIYF.

This sequence joins TRBV28 and TRBJ2-1; D may correspond to TRBD1 or TRBD2 (5 bases each). CDR3 length: 14 amino acids. In germline, CDR1 is MDHEN, CDR2 SYDVKM. Trimming pared 3 bases from V and 5 bases from J, leaving 11 bases between. CDR3 in amino acids: CASSLVGPNNEQFF. DNA of the CDR3: TGTGCCAGCAGTTTGGTGGGACCAAACAATGAGCAGTTCTTC. Variable domain in full (rest from reference TRBV28 and TRBJ2-1): DVKVTQSSRYLVKRTGEKVFLECVQDMDHENMFWYRQDPGLGLRLIYFSYDVKMKEKGDIPEGYSVSREKKERFSLILESASTNQTSMYLCASSLVGPNNEQFFGPGTRLTVL.

The chain carries TRBV7-2 and TRBJ2-2, with D possibly being TRBD2 (6 bases). The germline V gene encodes CDR1 SGHTA and CDR2 FQGNSA. The CDR3 runs to 14 residues. Trimming stripped 4 bases from V and 6 bases from J, with 12 bases between. CDR3 bases: TGTGCCAGCAGCTCACAAGCGGGCCCCGGGGAGCTGTTTTTT. The encoded protein is CASSSQAGPGELFF.

The genes are TRBV2 and TRBJ1-1, with D unresolved. V lost 10 bases and J 0 bases, leaving 12 bases between the germline ends. The CDR3 totals 13 residues. Germline CDR1 SNHLY, CDR2 FYNNEI. In DNA, the CDR3 is TGTGCCACCGCCCCCTTAATGAACACTGAAGCTTTCTTT. This codes for CATAPLMNTEAFF.

This clone was seen a single time. This chain joins TRBV6-5 and TRBJ1-4; D unclear. Germline V gene sequence: CDR1 MNHEY, CDR2 SVGAGI. V was cut by 4 bases and J by 0 bases, with 12 bases left in between. CDR3 length: 16 amino acids. The CDR3 bases are TGTGCCAGCAGTTCCCTGCTTGGTGCAACTAATGAAAAACTGTTTTTT. It encodes CASSSLLGATNEKLFF.

The chain carries TRBV6-5 and TRBJ2-1; 12 bases are a match to TRBD2. CDR3 length: 16 amino acids. With 2 bases clipped from V and 3 bases from J, the junction kept 2 bases outside the gene matches. Germline assignment: CDR1 MNHEY and CDR2 SVGAGI. The CDR3 bases are TGTGCCAGCAGTTACCAACTAGCGGGGGGCTACAATGAGCAGTTCTTC. This sequence encodes CASSYQLAGGYNEQFF.

The J gene is TRBJ1-6, the V gene TRBV19; 10 nucleotides align to TRBD1. This CDR3 spans 16 amino acids. Looked up from germline, CDR1 is LNHDA and CDR2 is SQIVND (reference sequence). The V and J ends lost 1 base and 7 bases, in that order; junction bases with no gene match: 4. As DNA, the CDR3 is TGTGCCAGTAGTATAGGACAGGGGGCAGGAAATTCACCCCTCCACTTT. This codes for CASSIGQGAGNSPLHF. Based on the CDR3 plus reference TRBV19 and TRBJ1-6, the full variable domain is DGGITQSPKYLFRKEGQNVTLSCEQNLNHDAMYWYRQDPGQGLRLIYYSQIVNDFQKGDIAEGYSVSREKKESFPLTVTSAQKNPTAFYLCASSIGQGAGNSPLHFGNGTRLTVT.